This entry features one T cell receptor beta chain sequence. The data are from a study of blood T cells in healthy people across ages. The use of a sample-barcoded 5' primer and a J-beta primer mix characterized a second PCR of roughly 6 to 11 cycles. Sequencing yielded, for each sample, at least 3 million paired-end reads carrying CDR3. One entry per CDR3 protein results from TCRdb running MiXCR on the 5' RACE reads. The data show hundreds of thousands of distinct CDR3 sequences, approximately 40% seen once. The CDR3 runs 13 residues. Germline values: CDR1 MNHNY, CDR2 SVGAGI (reference sequence). V shed 2 bases and J shed 5 bases, with 7 bases lying between them. With each sample, at least 5 micrograms of total RNA were extracted.

The sequenced sample was blood. The gene calls are TRBV6-6 and TRBJ1-5; D not resolved. This clonotype originated in a man older than 75 in good health. As DNA, the CDR3 is TGTGCCAGCAGTTACATCCTGGATCAGCCCCAGCATTTT. Translation gives CASSYILDQPQHF.